This paragraph covers one T cell receptor (beta chain) sequence. This sample was included in a study of post-analysis software for immune sequencing data. Overall study: The patients showed relapsing-remitting, secondary progressive and progressive-relapsing multiple sclerosis courses.

TCR beta libraries were prepared from cDNA with unique molecular identifiers. TCRdb reprocessed the PCR reads with MiXCR, giving one entry per CDR3 protein. The table includes 350,000 to 500,000 distinct CDR3 sequences, 30% to 40% detected once. This receptor was taken from a girl aged 2-10 years with multiple sclerosis. Sequencing was performed on blood.

CDR3 bases: TGTGCCAGCAGTTTTGCTAGGGTTGGCTCACCCCTCCACTTT. Translation gives CASSFARVGSPLHF. This sequence joins TRBV12-3 or TRBV12-4 and TRBJ1-6; no firm D call. Trimming left V 3 bases short and J 10 bases short, with 13 bases between. The CDR3 consists of 14 residues.